What follows describes a single T cell receptor (beta chain). The V end was cut by 5 bases, the J end by 6 bases, with 11 bases between. The CDR3 spans 13 residues. Germline CDR1 and CDR2: SGHTA and FQGTGA. The data were taken from a study of blood T cell repertoires in COVID-19. In the original processing: Estimates of nucleated cell counts were drawn from the amplification of reference gene primers. Libraries were prepared by immunoSEQ multiplex PCR; TCRdb keeps only in-frame clonotypes and omits some of them. The DNA was the basis for D and trimming; V, J and clone size are from that table. Of about 73,000 clones in the sample, over 75% are singletons; the top ten hold roughly 4%.

The sample was peripheral blood. The chain combines TRBV7-3 with TRBJ2-1, with D perhaps TRBD2 (5 bases). The clonotype comes from an older woman with acute or convalescent COVID-19. DNA for the CDR3: TGTGCCAGCAGCCCCACGGGATCCAATGAGCAGTTCTTC. Translated, it gives CASSPTGSNEQFF.